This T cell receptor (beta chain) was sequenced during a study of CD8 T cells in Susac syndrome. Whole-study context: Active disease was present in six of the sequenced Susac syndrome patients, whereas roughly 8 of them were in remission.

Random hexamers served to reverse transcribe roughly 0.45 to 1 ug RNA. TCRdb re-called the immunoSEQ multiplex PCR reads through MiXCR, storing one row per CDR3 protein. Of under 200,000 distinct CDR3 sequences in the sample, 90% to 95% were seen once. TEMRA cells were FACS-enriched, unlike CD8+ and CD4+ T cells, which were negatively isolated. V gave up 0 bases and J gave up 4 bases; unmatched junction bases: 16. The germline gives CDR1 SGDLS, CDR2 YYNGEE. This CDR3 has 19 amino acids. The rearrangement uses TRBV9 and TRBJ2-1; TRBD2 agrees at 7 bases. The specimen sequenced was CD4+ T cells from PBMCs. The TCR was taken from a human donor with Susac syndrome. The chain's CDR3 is CASSVGILLSGGDYNEQFF. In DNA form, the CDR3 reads TGTGCCAGCAGCGTAGGAATCCTGTTGTCGGGGGGTGATTACAATGAGCAGTTCTTC.